Listed here are 4 T cell receptor beta chains from one sample, sequenced in a study of blood T cell repertoires in COVID-19. TCRdb's copy holds only in-frame clones and misses some; the assay was immunoSEQ multiplex PCR. Here the sample spans 150,000 to 200,000 clones, about 75% being singletons. The sequenced sample consisted of peripheral blood. All receptors derive from a woman in her seventies with acute or convalescent COVID-19.

The rearrangement uses TRBV4-2 and TRBJ1-2, with 8 bases aligning to TRBD1. Looked up from germline, CDR1 is LGHNA and CDR2 is YNFKEQ. Trimming removed 4 bases from V and 6 bases from J; junction bases left unmatched: 7. The CDR3 runs 14 residues. CDR3 nucleotides: TGTGCCAGCAGCCTACCCCAGGGGGCGCATGGCTACACCTTC. Translation gives CASSLPQGAHGYTF.

As for this clone: The same CDR3 can be traced to other DNA sequences in this sample. The chain couples TRBV7-9 to TRBJ2-1; 7 positions agree with TRBD2. The germline V gene encodes CDR1 SEHNR and CDR2 FQNEAQ (reference sequence). The CDR3 contains 16 residues. V shed 2 bases, J shed 4 bases, and the junction held 8 bases outside the gene matches. CDR3 region: CASSLLAGGSYNEQFF. As DNA, the CDR3 is TGTGCCAGCAGCTTACTCGCCGGCGGGAGTTACAATGAGCAGTTCTTC.

This chain connects TRBV19 to TRBJ1-4; D remains unclear. The ends were cut back, 4 bases at V and 3 bases at J, with 15 bases in the middle. Germline V gene lookup returns CDR1 LNHDA and CDR2 SQIVND (reference sequence). The CDR3 spans 16 residues. CDR3 DNA sequence: TGTGCCAGTAGTAGTGGGGAGGATGATGCTAATGAAAAACTGTTTTTT. Amino acid sequence: CASSSGEDDANEKLFF.

This chain connects TRBV10-1 to TRBJ2-5; the match to TRBD1 covers 9 bases. The CDR3 is 16 residues long. The germline gives CDR1 WNHNN, CDR2 SYGVQD (reference sequence). V shed 0 bases and J 4 bases; nucleotides not matched to a gene: 6. Written as DNA, the CDR3 is TGCGCCAGCAGTGAGTCGGGGACAGGGTCGGGAGAGACCCAGTACTTC. It specifies CASSESGTGSGETQYF.